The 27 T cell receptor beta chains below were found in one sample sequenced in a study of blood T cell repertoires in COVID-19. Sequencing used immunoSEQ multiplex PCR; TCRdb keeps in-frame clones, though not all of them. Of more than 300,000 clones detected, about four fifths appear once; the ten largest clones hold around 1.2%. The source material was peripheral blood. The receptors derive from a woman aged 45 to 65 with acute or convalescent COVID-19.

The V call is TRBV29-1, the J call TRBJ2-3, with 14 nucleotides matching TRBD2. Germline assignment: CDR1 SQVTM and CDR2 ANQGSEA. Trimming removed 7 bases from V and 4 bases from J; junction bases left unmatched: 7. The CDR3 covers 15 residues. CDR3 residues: CSALGTSGGSDTQYF. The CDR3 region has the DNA TGCAGCGCCCTAGGGACTAGCGGGGGATCAGATACGCAGTATTTT.

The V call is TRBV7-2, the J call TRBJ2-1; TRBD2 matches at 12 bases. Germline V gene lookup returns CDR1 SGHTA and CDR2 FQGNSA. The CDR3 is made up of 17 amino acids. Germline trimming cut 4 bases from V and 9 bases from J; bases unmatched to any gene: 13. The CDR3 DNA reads TGTGCCAGCAGCTCCCGCCCACCTAGCGGGGGGGCCATTGAGCAGTTCTTC. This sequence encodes CASSSRPPSGGAIEQFF.

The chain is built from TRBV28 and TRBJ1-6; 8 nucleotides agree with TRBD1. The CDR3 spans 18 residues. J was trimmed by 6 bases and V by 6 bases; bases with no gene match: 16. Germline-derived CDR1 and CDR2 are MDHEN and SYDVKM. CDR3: CASSLWVDRVSSNSPLHF. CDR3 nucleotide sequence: TGTGCCAGCAGCCTATGGGTGGACAGGGTATCAAGTAATTCACCCCTCCACTTT.

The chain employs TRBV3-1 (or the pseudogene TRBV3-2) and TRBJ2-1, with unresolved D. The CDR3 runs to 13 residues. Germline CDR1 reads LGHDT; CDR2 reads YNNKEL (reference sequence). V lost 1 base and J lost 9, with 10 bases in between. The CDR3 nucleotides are TGTGCCAGCAGCCAAGTGAGGCTAACTGAGCAGTTCTTC. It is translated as CASSQVRLTEQFF.

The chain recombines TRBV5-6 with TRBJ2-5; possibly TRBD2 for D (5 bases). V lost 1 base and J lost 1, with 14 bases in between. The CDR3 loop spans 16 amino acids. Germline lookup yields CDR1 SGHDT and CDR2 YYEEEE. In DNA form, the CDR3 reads TGTGCCAGCAGCTTGTTCCCTACCAGCGGCCAAGAGACCCAGTACTTC. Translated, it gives CASSLFPTSGQETQYF.

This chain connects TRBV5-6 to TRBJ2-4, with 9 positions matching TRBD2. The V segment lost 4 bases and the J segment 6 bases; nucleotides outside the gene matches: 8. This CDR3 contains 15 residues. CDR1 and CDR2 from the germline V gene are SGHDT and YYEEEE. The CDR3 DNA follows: TGTGCCAGCAGCGATCTAGCGGGGTCCGGAAACATTCAGTACTTC. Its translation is CASSDLAGSGNIQYF.

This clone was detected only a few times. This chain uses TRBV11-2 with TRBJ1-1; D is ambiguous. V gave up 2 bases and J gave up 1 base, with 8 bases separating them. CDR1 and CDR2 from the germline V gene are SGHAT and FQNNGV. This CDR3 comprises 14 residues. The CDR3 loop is CASSLFAGNTEAFF. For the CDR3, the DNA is TGTGCCAGCAGCTTATTTGCAGGGAACACTGAAGCTTTCTTT.

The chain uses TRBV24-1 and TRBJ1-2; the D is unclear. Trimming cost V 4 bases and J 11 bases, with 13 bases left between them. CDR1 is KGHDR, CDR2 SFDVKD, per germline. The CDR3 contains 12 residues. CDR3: CATSDPGGRYTF. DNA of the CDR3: TGTGCCACCAGTGACCCTGGAGGGCGGTACACCTTC.

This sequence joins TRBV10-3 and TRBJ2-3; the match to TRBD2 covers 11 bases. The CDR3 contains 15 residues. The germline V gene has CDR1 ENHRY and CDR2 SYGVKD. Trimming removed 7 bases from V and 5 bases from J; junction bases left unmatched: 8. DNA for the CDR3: TGTGCCATCACCGAACTAGCGGGGGCCCTAGATACGCAGTATTTT. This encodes CAITELAGALDTQYF.

The CDR3, as DNA: TGTGCCACCAGTGCACCGGGACAGGGGAATGGCTACACCTTC. Residues: CATSAPGQGNGYTF. The V gene is TRBV24-1, the J gene TRBJ1-2; 10 bases are shared with TRBD1. Per germline, CDR1 KGHDR and CDR2 SFDVKD. The CDR3 sequence is 14 residues long. V shed 5 bases, J shed 6 bases, and the junction held 5 bases outside the gene matches.

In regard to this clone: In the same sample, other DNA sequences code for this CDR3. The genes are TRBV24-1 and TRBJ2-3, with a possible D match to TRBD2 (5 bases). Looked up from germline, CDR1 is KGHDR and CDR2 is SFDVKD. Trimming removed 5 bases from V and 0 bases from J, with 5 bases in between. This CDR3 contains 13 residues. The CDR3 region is CATSGGSTDTQYF. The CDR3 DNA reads TGTGCCACCAGTGGCGGGAGCACAGATACGCAGTATTTT.

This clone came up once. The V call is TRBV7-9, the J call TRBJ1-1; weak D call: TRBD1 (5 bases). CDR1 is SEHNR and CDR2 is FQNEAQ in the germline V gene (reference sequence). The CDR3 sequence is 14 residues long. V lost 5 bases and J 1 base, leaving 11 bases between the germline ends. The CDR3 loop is CASSPRGENTEAFF. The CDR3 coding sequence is TGTGCCAGCAGCCCTCGGGGGGAGAACACTGAAGCTTTCTTT.

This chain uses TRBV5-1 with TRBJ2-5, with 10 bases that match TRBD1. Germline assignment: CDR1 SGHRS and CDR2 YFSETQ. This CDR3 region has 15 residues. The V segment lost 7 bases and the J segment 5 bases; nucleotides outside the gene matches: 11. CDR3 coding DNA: TGCGCCAGCTGGGGGACAGGGGATAGTTATGAGACCCAGTACTTC. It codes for CASWGTGDSYETQYF. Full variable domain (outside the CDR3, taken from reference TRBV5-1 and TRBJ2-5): KAGVTQTPRYLIKTRGQQVTLSCSPISGHRSVSWYQQTPGQGLQFLFEYFSETQRNKGNFPGRFSGRQFSNSRSEMNVSTLELGDSALYLCASWGTGDSYETQYFGPGTRLLVL.

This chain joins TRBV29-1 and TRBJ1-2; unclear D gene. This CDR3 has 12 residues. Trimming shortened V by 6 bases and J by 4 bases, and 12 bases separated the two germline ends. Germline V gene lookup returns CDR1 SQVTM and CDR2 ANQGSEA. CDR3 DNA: TGCAGCGTCCCTTTGTCTTTCTATGGCTACACCTTC. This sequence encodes CSVPLSFYGYTF.

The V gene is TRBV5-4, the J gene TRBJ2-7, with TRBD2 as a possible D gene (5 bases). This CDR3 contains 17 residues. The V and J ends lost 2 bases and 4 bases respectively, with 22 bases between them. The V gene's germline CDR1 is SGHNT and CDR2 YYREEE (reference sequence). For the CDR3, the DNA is TGTGCCAGCAGCTTCCCCGGGGTTCGCGAGAACCTTTACGAGCAGTACTTC. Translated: CASSFPGVRENLYEQYF.

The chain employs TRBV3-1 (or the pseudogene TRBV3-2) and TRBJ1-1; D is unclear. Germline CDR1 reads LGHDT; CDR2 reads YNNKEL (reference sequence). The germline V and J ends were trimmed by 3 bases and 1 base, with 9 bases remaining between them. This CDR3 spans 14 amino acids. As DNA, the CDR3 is TGTGCCAGCAGCCATCTAGCAGAGAACACTGAAGCTTTCTTT. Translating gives CASSHLAENTEAFF.

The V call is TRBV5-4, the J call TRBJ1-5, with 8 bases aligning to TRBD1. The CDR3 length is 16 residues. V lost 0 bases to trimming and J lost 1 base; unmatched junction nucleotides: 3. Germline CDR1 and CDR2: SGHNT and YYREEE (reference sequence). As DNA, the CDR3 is TGTGCCAGCAGCTTGGGTACAGGGGGGAGCAATCAGCCCCAGCATTTT. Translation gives CASSLGTGGSNQPQHF.

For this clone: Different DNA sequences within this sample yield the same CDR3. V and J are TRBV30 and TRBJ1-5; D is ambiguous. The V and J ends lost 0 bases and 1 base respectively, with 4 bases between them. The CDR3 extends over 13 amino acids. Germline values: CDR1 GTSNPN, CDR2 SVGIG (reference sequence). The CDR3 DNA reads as TGTGCCTGGAGTGTCCAGAGCAATCAGCCCCAGCATTTT. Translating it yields CAWSVQSNQPQHF.

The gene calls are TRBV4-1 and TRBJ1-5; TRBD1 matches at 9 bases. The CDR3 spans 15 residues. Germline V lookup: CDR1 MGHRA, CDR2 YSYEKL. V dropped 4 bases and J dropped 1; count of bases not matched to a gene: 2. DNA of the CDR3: TGCGCCAGCAGCCGGGACAGGGCGAGCAATCAGCCCCAGCATTTT. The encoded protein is CASSRDRASNQPQHF.

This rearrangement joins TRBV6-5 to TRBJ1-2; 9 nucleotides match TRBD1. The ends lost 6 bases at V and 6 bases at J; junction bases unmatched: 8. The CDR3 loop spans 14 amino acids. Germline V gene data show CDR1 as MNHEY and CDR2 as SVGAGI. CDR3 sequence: CASRGDRDFHGYTF. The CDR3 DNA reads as TGTGCCAGCAGGGGGGACAGGGATTTCCATGGCTACACCTTC.

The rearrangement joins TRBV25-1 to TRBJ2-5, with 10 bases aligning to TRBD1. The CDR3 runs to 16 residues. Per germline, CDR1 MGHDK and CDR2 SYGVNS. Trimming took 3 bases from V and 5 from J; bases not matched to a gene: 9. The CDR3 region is CASSESLDRGSETQYF. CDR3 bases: TGTGCCAGCAGTGAGAGTTTGGACAGGGGGAGTGAGACCCAGTACTTC.

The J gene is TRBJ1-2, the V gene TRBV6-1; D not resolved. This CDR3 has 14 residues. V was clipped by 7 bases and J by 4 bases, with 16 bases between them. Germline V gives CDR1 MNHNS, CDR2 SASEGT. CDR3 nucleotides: TGTGCCAGCATTGTTCGGACGGGATTCTATGGCTACACCTTC. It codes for CASIVRTGFYGYTF.

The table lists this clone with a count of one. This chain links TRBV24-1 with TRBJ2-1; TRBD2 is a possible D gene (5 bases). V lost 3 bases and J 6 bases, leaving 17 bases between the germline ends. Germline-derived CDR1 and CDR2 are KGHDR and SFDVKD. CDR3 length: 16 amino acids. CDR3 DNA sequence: TGTGCCACCAGTGATCCTACACTAGTTACGGGCAATGAGCAGTTCTTC. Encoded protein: CATSDPTLVTGNEQFF.

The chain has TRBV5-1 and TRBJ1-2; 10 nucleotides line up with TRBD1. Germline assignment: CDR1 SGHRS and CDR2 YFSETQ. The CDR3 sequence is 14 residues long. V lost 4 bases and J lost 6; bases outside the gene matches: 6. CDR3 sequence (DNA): TGCGCCAGCAGCCTACGGACAGGGGGAGATGGCTACACCTTC. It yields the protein CASSLRTGGDGYTF.

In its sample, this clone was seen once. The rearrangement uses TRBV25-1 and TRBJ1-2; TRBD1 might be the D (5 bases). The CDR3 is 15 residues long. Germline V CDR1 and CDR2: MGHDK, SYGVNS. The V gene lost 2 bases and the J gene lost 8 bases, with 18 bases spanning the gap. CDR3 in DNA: TGTGCCAGCAGTGAAGGAGGGACCGGGGTCGGGGGCTACACCTTC. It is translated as CASSEGGTGVGGYTF.

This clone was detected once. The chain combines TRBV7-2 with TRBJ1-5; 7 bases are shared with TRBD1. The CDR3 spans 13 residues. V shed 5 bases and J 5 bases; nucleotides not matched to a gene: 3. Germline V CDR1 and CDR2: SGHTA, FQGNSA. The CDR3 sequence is CASSIDRDQPQHF. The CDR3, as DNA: TGTGCCAGCAGCATTGACAGGGATCAGCCCCAGCATTTT.

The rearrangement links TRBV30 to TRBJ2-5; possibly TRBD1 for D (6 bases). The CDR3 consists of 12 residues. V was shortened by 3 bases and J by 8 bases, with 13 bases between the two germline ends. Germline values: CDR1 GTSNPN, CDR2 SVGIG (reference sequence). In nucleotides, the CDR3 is TGTGCCTGGAGCGCAGGGGTAAGCACCCAGTACTTC. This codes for CAWSAGVSTQYF.